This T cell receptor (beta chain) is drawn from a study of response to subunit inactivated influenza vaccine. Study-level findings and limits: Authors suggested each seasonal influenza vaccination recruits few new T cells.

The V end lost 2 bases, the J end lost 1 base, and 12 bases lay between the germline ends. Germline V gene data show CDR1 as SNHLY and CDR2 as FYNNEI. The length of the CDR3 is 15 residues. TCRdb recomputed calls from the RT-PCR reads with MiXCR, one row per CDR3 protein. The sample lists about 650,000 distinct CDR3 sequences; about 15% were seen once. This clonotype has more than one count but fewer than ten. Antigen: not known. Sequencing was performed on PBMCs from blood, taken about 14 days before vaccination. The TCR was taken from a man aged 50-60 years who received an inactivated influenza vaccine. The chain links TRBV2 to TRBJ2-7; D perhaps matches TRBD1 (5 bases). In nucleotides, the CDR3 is TGTGCCAGCAGTGAACCAGGGATGATATCCTACGAGCAGTACTTC. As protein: CASSEPGMISYEQYF.